These T cell receptor beta chains were read from a single sample in a study of neurological immune-mediated disorders. Each CDR3 protein gets one entry after TCRdb re-called the 5' RACE reads with MiXCR. The table includes approximately 84,000 distinct CDR3 sequences, 4.3% detected once. Sequencing was done on a sample of PBMCs. These receptor sequences come from a woman in her fifties or sixties with multiple sclerosis. Each CDR3 is given with its conserved first and last residue. The D gene is left open where the match is weak. Clone sizes are shown as how often the clone was seen (once, few, many) or a class if it is expanded.

TRBV10-3	TRBJ1-1	many	15	NA	CAISERPVSNTEAFF	TGTGCCATCAGTGAGCGCCCTGTATCGAACACTGAAGCTTTCTTT
TRBV18	TRBJ1-2	many	14	TRBD1	CASSGQGPNYGYTF	TGTGCCAGCTCAGGACAGGGTCCCAACTATGGCTACACCTTC
TRBV11-1	TRBJ1-1	many	15	NA	CASSLRGPGNTEAFF	TGTGCCAGCAGCCTGCGTGGCCCAGGGAACACTGAAGCTTTCTTT
TRBV5-1	TRBJ1-5	many	14	TRBD1	CASSAGTGGQPQHF	TGCGCCAGCAGCGCCGGGACAGGGGGACAGCCCCAGCATTTT
TRBV7-9	TRBJ2-7	once	15	TRBD1	CASSVRDRGPYEQYF	TGTGCCAGCAGCGTCAGGGACAGGGGTCCCTACGAGCAGTACTTC
TRBV5-1	TRBJ1-1	many	14	NA	CASSLSTTNTEAFF	TGCGCCAGCAGCCTCTCGACGACGAACACTGAAGCTTTCTTT
TRBV27	TRBJ1-2	many	13	NA	CASRRIGADGYTF	TGTGCCAGCAGACGGATTGGGGCGGACGGCTACACCTTC
TRBV5-1	TRBJ2-5	many	13	NA	CASSLRTEETQYF	TGCGCCAGCAGCTTAAGGACGGAAGAGACCCAGTACTTC
TRBV5-1	TRBJ1-1	many	14	NA	CASSLGGRDTEAFF	TGCGCCAGCAGCTTGGGAGGGAGAGACACTGAAGCTTTCTTT
TRBV14	TRBJ1-5	many	13	NA	CASSPGNYQPQHF	TGTGCCAGCAGCCCCGGAAACTATCAGCCCCAGCATTTT
TRBV7-9	TRBJ2-5	many	10	NA	CASSLETQYF	TGTGCCAGCAGCTTAGAGACCCAGTACTTC
TRBV29-1	TRBJ2-7	many	14	TRBD1	CSVEDHKSGQGIYF	TGCAGCGTTGAAGATCATAAGTCGGGACAGGGTATATACTTC
TRBV27	TRBJ1-1	few	18	TRBD1	CASSLLDRARRGNTEAFF	TGTGCCAGCAGTTTGTTGGACAGGGCCCGCCGCGGGAACACTGAAGCTTTCTTT
TRBV7-2	TRBJ2-3	many	18	NA	CASSLAWAGARSTDTQYF	TGTGCCAGCAGCTTAGCGTGGGCGGGGGCTCGGAGCACAGATACGCAGTATTTT